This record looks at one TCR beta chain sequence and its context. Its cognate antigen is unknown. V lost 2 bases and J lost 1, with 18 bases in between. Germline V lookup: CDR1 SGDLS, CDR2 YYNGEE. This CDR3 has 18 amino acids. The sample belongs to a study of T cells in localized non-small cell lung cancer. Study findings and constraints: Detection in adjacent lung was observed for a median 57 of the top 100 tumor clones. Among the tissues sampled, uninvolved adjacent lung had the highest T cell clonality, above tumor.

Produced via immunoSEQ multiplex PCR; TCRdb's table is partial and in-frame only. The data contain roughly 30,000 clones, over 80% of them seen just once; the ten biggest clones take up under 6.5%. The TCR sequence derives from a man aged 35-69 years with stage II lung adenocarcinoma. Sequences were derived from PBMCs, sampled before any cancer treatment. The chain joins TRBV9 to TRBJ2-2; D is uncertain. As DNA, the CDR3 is TGTGCCAGCAGCGTGGAGAAGGAGACTCACCTGAACACCGGGGAGCTGTTTTTT. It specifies CASSVEKETHLNTGELFF.